This TCR beta chain was found in a study of control samples from healthy donors and cancer patients. Libraries were prepared by immunoSEQ multiplex PCR; TCRdb keeps only in-frame clonotypes and omits some of them. The profile shows 120,000 or so clones, approximately 92% of them singletons. CDR1 is SGHRS, CDR2 YFSETQ, per germline. V lost 0 bases to trimming and J lost 2 bases; unmatched junction nucleotides: 9. The CDR3 spans 18 residues. The sequenced sample was blood. The chain carries TRBV5-1 and TRBJ2-3, with 10 bases identical to TRBD2. The sequence was obtained from a man between 18 and 29 years old in good health. CDR3 bases: TGCGCCAGCAGCTTGGCCAGGTTAGCGGGGGGCCTCACAGATACGCAGTATTTT. Encoded protein: CASSLARLAGGLTDTQYF.